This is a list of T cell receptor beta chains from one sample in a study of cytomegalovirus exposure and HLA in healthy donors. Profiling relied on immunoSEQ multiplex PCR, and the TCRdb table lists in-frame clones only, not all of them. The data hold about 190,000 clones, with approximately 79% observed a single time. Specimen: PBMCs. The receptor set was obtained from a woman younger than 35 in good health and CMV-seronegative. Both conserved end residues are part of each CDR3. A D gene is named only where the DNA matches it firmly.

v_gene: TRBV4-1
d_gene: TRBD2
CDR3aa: CASSRGLALAQYF

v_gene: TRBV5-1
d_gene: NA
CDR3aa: CASSLEGGGSGPQHF

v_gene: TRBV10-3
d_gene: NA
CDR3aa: CAISDSGTPRFNEQFF

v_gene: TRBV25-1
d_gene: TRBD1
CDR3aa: CASSPRDSPYGYTF

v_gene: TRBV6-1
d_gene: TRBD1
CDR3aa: CASRTTGANQPQHF

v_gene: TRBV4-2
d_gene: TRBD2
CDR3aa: CASSGTISTDTQYF

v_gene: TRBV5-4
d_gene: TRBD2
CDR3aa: CASSSSGMNTGELFF

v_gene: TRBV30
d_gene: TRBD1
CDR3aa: CAWSVRGQGNTIYF

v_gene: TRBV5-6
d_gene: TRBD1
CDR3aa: CASYGTAEGEQYF

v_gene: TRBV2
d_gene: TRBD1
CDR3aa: CASRDRTGGTGELFF

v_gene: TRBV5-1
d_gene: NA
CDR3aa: CASSSEGVEDTEAFF

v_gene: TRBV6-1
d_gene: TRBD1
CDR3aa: CASSLSQGIYQPQHF

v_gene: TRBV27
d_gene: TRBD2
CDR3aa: CASSGAGDHEQYF

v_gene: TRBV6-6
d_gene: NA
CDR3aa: CASSYYIGYEQYF

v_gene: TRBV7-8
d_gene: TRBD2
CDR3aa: CASSLRSSGYTGELFF

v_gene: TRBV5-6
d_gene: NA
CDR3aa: CASSPRTGGYGYTF

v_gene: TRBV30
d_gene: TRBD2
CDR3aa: CAFTSGSTGELFF

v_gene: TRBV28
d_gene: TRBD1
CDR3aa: CASRAAGTGVGNQPQHF

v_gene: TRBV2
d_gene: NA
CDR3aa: CASLPGNYGYTF

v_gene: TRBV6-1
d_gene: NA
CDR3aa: CASHGGGYTF

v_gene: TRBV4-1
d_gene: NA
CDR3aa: CASSLQGNTGELFF

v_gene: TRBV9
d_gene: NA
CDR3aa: CASSVGAGQPQHF

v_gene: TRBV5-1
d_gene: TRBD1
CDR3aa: CASSHRPTGGEAKNIQYF

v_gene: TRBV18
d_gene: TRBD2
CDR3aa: CASSPPFGLAIGEPSYNEQFF

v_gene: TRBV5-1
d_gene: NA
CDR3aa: CASSPGTGASYEQYF

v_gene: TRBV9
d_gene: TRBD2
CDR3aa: CASSVGASGGPTGELFF

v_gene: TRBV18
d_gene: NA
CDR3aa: CASSPGVLDSGANVLTF

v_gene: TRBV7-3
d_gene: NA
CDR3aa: CASSSNEGGGVDTQYF

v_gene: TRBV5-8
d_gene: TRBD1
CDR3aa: CASSLGGTGEREQYF

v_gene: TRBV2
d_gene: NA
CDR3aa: CASSVRSVYEQYF

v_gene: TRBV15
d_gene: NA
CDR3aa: CATSRDPGRKREGYTF

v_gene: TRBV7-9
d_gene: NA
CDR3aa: CASSLAWGLLQPQHF

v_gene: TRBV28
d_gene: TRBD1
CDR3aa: CASSLPQGAGGYTF

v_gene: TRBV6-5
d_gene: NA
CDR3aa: CASSYSVGDNSPLHF

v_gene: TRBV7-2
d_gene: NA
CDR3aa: CASSLGGVKSQPQHF

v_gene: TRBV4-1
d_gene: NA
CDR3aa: CASSYVAVPGAGETQYF

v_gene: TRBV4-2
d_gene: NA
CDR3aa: CASSQSGTQYF

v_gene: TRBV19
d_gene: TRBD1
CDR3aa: CASFPGTGGSGANVLTF

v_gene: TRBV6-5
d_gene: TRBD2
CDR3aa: CASSYRGTSSMQQYF

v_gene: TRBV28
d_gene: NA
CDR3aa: CASRPPGEVYEQYF

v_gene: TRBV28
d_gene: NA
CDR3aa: CATKTTAATNEKLFF

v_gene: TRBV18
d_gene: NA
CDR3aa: CASSPQAPVNTEAFF

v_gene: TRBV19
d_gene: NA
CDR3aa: CASSQTGTPGRGYGYTF

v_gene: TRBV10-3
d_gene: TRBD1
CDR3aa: CAISADRGNTGELFF

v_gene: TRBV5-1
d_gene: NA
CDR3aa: CASSLLPGDNEKLFF

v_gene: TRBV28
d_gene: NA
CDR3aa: CASSFYIQGRQPQHF

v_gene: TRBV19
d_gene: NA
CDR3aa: CASSSPKAPYGYTF

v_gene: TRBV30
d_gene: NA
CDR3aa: CAWSLDNQETQYF

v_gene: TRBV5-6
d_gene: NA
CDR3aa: CASSLAFGEGGEQFF

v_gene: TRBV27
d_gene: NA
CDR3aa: CASSLENPHYSPLHF

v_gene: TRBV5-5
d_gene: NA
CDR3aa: CASSLLGGNHYNEQFF

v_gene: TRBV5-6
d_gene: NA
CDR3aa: CASVDRSNYGYTF

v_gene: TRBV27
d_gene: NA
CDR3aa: CASRSSGTGELFF

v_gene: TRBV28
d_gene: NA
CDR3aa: CASSFTRSGIPSYEQYF

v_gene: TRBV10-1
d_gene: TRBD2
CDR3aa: CASSDPAGVWNEQFF

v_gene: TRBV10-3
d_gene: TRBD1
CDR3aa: CAISEDSTGEGAFF